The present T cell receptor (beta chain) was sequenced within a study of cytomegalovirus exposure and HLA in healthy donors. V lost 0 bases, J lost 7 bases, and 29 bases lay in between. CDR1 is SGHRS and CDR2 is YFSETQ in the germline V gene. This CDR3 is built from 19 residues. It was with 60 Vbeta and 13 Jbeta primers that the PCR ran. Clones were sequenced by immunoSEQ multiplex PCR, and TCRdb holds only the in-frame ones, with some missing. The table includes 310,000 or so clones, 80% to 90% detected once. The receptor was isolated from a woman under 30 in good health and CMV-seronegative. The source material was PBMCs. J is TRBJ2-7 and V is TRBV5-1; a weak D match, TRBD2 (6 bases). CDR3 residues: CASSLGKSPPRGANLEQYF. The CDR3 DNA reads TGCGCCAGCAGCTTGGGGAAATCCCCCCCACGCGGGGCAAATTTGGAGCAGTACTTC.